This T cell receptor beta chain was recovered during a study of Ad26.COV2.S vaccination and SARS-CoV-2 variants. Overall study: Recipients of Ad26.COV2.S got it intramuscularly, once or twice 56 days apart.

The V end was cut by 1 base, the J end by 6 bases, with 12 bases between. CDR1 SGHAT and CDR2 FQNNGV come from the germline V gene. CDR3 length: 15 residues. Findings of the study overall: An underestimation of total T cell responses may have resulted from the TCR breadth and depth analyses. Recipients of vaccine and of placebo showed similar breadth of their non-spike TCR repertoires.

Of note for this clone: What it binds is not known.

Treatment in this sample: roughly 19 received Ad26.COV2.S at low or high dose, single or two shots; 5 received placebo; per-sample allocation not given. Specimen acquisition occurred on day 63 following the initial vaccine or placebo injection. It was Wuhan-strain SARS-CoV-2 spike that the Ad26 vaccine vector expressed. The table came from immunoSEQ multiplex PCR; TCRdb's copy has only in-frame clones and leaves some out. The table has a few hundred thousand clones, roughly four fifths seen once. Sequencing was performed on peripheral blood, taken in a trial of Ad26.COV2.S vaccine versus placebo. The J gene is TRBJ2-2, the V gene TRBV11-2; D not resolved. The source of this sequence is a person aged 18-60 years who received the Ad26.COV2.S COVID-19 vaccine or a placebo. The CDR3, as DNA: TGTGCCAGCAGCTTAGTGGTTCCGGCCCCCGGGGAGCTGTTTTTT. This encodes CASSLVVPAPGELFF.